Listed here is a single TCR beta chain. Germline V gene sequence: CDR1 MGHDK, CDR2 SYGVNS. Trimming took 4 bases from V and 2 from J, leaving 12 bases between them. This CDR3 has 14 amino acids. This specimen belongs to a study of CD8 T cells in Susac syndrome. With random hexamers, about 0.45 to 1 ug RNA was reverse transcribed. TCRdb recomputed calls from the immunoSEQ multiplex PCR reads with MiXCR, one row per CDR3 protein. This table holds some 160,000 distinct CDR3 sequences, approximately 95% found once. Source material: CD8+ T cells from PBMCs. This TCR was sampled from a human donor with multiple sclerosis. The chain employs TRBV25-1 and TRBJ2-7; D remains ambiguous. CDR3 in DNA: TGTGCCAGCAGTGGTTGGACCGAAGCCTACGAGCAGTACTTC. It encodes CASSGWTEAYEQYF.